Described below is a single T cell receptor beta chain sequence and its context. The table came from immunoSEQ multiplex PCR; TCRdb's copy has only in-frame clones and leaves some out. Here the sample spans some 150,000 clones, about 94% being singletons. The data derive from a study of control samples from healthy donors and cancer patients. With 4 bases clipped from V and 2 bases from J, the junction kept 5 bases outside the gene matches. This CDR3 region has 15 residues. Germline CDR1 SGHNT, CDR2 YYREEE (reference sequence). The sample consisted of blood. This TCR was recovered from a man aged 35 to 55 in good health. V gene TRBV5-4 combines with J gene TRBJ2-2, with 7 nucleotides matching TRBD2. This CDR3 reads CASSPTSVNTGELFF. The DNA for the CDR3 is TGTGCCAGCAGCCCTACTAGCGTTAACACCGGGGAGCTGTTTTTT.